A selection of T cell receptor beta chains follows, all from one sample in a study of blood T cell repertoires in COVID-19. The table came from immunoSEQ multiplex PCR; TCRdb's copy has only in-frame clones and leaves some out. The table lists about 300,000 clones, around nine tenths of them singletons. The sequenced sample was PBMCs or T cells enriched from blood (not recorded which). These receptors all come from a woman aged 25 to 39 who had recovered from COVID-19. Both conserved end residues are trimmed from each CDR3. D genes are given only for firm matches.

D gene: -; V gene: TRBV3-1/TRBV3-2; J gene: TRBJ1-6; CDR3 protein: ASSPNSYNSPLH
D gene: -; V gene: TRBV19; J gene: TRBJ2-5; CDR3 protein: ASSLGSVRGAETQY
D gene: -; V gene: TRBV6-5; J gene: TRBJ2-7; CDR3 protein: ASSQQWAWEQY
D gene: -; V gene: TRBV12-3/TRBV12-4; J gene: TRBJ1-2; CDR3 protein: ASSFMSGYT
D gene: TRBD1; V gene: TRBV19; J gene: TRBJ1-2; CDR3 protein: ASSTGQGNYGYT
D gene: -; V gene: TRBV3-1/TRBV3-2; J gene: TRBJ1-1; CDR3 protein: ASSPRGSINTEAF
D gene: TRBD1; V gene: TRBV7-9; J gene: TRBJ1-1; CDR3 protein: ASSSGQGASDTEAF
D gene: TRBD2; V gene: TRBV10-3; J gene: TRBJ2-7; CDR3 protein: AISRTSGGGSTYEQY
D gene: TRBD2; V gene: TRBV5-1; J gene: TRBJ2-7; CDR3 protein: ASSLVASGGAGEQY
D gene: -; V gene: TRBV18; J gene: TRBJ1-4; CDR3 protein: ASSPGGGQNEKLF
D gene: -; V gene: TRBV7-2; J gene: TRBJ2-1; CDR3 protein: ASTWTGNYNEQF